The rows below give T cell receptor beta chains drawn from one sample of a study of siplizumab effects on memory and regulatory T cells. Method: immunoSEQ multiplex PCR; TCRdb's copy keeps in-frame clones and lacks some. The sample shows tens of thousands of clones, approximately 95% of them seen only once. Sequencing used non-Treg CD4+ T cells sorted from blood. These receptors came from a human donor in good health. Both conserved end residues are part of each CDR3.

v_gene,j_gene,CDR3aa
TRBV5-5,TRBJ2-7,CASSLNPSYEQYF
TRBV30,TRBJ2-1,CAWSAEVSGSYNEQFF
TRBV19,TRBJ1-1,CATIDTEAFF
TRBV6-1,TRBJ1-5,CASTGGNQPQHF
TRBV5-4,TRBJ2-7,CASSPTSGGLSYEQYF
TRBV6-1,TRBJ2-5,CANTRGTAQETQYF
TRBV5-1,TRBJ2-1,CASSLEWTVYNEQFF
TRBV19,TRBJ2-4,CASSRDRKNIQYF
TRBV11-2,TRBJ2-6,CASSPVLGANVLTF
TRBV2,TRBJ2-1,CASNAGLSYNEQFF
TRBV5-1,TRBJ1-1,CASSSLGANTEAFF
TRBV7-7,TRBJ2-5,CASSLDARGGTQYF
TRBV12-5,TRBJ2-3,CASGLVGTDTQYF
TRBV19,TRBJ2-6,CASLNLPGQGVSGANVLTF
TRBV19,TRBJ2-7,CASSPGPGFSNEQYF
TRBV30,TRBJ2-7,CAWSRSGGYEQYF
TRBV7-9,TRBJ2-1,CASSLTGGKTYNEQFF
TRBV7-2,TRBJ2-3,CASSPGQGRGTDTQYF
TRBV5-1,TRBJ1-2,CASSLAGDSFGYTF
TRBV16,TRBJ1-2,CASSQSDRGGHYGYTF
TRBV19,TRBJ2-7,CASSTRGEQYF
TRBV30,TRBJ1-1,CAWSAGITEAFF
TRBV19,TRBJ2-2,CASSLGTPLPGELFF
TRBV13,TRBJ2-1,CASSLGGTSGRIYEQFF
TRBV30,TRBJ1-2,CAWSGTGVSNYGYTF
TRBV11-3,TRBJ2-1,CASSLDGAWAGGNEQFF
TRBV5-4,TRBJ2-6,CASSLGLAGLSGANVLTF
TRBV19,TRBJ1-1,CASRESTGGHTEAFF
TRBV18,TRBJ2-2,CASSDRTGGTGELFF